The 24 T cell receptor beta chains in this list originate from one sample, sequenced in a study of spatial heterogeneity in lung cancer. Broader study findings: Expanded alpha and beta TCR counts within tumors tracked tumor mutation counts.

The antigens these receptors bind are not known. TCRdb fed the 5' RACE reads into MiXCR, producing one record per CDR3 protein. This sample has about 5,900 distinct CDR3 sequences; roughly a sixth occur once, and the top ten carry 13% to 15%. The time point: sample taken at primary tumor resection. Material: lung tumor tissue, obtained at surgery. The receptor set was obtained from a male donor with early-stage non-small cell lung cancer.

This clonotype has at least ten counts. The rearrangement joins TRBV2 to TRBJ2-4; possible D gene TRBD1, 6 bases. Per germline, CDR1 SNHLY and CDR2 FYNNEI. Deletions cut 6 bases from V and 1 base from J, with 7 bases between. CDR3 length equals 13 residues. The CDR3 loop reads CASRRGAKNIQYF. The CDR3 DNA reads as TGTGCCAGCAGAAGGGGGGCCAAAAACATTCAGTACTTC.

This clonotype was seen ten or more times. The chain's CDR3 is CASSESRSRGDTQYF. CDR3 DNA: TGCGCCAGCAGTGAGAGTCGGTCCCGTGGAGATACGCAGTATTTT. The chain is built from TRBV10-1 and TRBJ2-3, with D uncertain. V gave up 2 bases and J gave up 5 bases, with 14 bases separating them. Germline CDR1 and CDR2: WNHNN and SYGVQD (reference sequence). The CDR3 is 15 residues long.

In this sample, this clonotype is medium-sized. The rearrangement uses TRBV6-5 and TRBJ2-3; weak D call: TRBD2 (5 bases). This CDR3 contains 14 residues. CDR1 and CDR2 (germline): MNHEY, SVGAGI. V lost 6 bases and J 0 bases, leaving 10 bases between the germline ends. The CDR3 here is CASRWTGSTDTQYF. The CDR3 DNA is TGTGCCAGCAGATGGACGGGGAGCACAGATACGCAGTATTTT.

This clonotype has at least ten counts. The V gene is TRBV4-3, the J gene TRBJ1-2; D gene unclear. This CDR3 region has 14 residues. V was clipped by 0 bases and J by 2 bases, with 7 bases between them. The V gene's germline CDR1 is LGHNA and CDR2 YSLEER. CDR3 protein: CASSQDLVNYGYTF. The CDR3 DNA reads TGCGCCAGCAGCCAAGATCTGGTCAACTATGGCTACACCTTC.

This clonotype was found many times. The V gene is TRBV7-2, the J gene TRBJ2-7; possibly TRBD2 for D (6 bases). The germline V gene has CDR1 SGHTA and CDR2 FQGNSA. The V and J ends lost 5 bases and 5 bases respectively, with 19 bases between them. The CDR3 totals 15 residues. The CDR3 protein is CASSAVGGNKNEQYF. As DNA, the CDR3 is TGTGCCAGCAGCGCAGTCGGGGGAAATAAGAACGAGCAGTACTTC.

The CDR3 DNA is TGTGCCAGCAGCACGCTCCATGGGGTACATGAGCAGTTCTTC. Translating gives CASSTLHGVHEQFF. The chain joins TRBV5-6 to TRBJ2-1; no clear D gene. Germline values: CDR1 SGHDT, CDR2 YYEEEE. Trimming shortened V by 4 bases and J by 8 bases, and 16 bases separated the two germline ends. This CDR3 contains 14 residues.

In its sample, this clonotype ranks as medium-sized (0.01 to 0.1%). The genes are TRBV27 and TRBJ1-5; D unclear. The CDR3 contains 17 residues. The germline V and J ends were trimmed by 5 bases and 1 base, with 18 bases remaining between them. Germline CDR1 and CDR2: MNHEY and SMNVEV (reference sequence). The DNA of the CDR3 is TGTGCCAGCAGTCCCTTAGGTGAAAAAGGGAGCAATCAGCCCCAGCATTTT. Translated, it gives CASSPLGEKGSNQPQHF.

This clonotype occurred a few times. This chain links TRBV29-1 with TRBJ2-5, with 10 bases lining up with TRBD2. V was pared by 7 bases and J by 2 bases, with 7 bases of the junction left unmatched. The CDR3 is made up of 14 amino acids. Per germline, CDR1 SQVTM and CDR2 ANQGSEA. Here the CDR3 reads CSGGLAAKQETQYF. The CDR3 DNA sequence: TGCAGCGGCGGACTAGCGGCAAAACAAGAGACCCAGTACTTC.

The rearrangement links TRBV30 to TRBJ1-1, with a weak D call TRBD1 (5 bases). The V end lost 3 bases, the J end lost 1 base, and 18 bases lay between the germline ends. This CDR3 has 16 amino acids. CDR1 and CDR2 (germline): GTSNPN, SVGIG (reference sequence). CDR3: CAWSGGVQGQNTEAFF. CDR3 sequence (DNA): TGTGCCTGGAGCGGTGGGGTCCAGGGTCAGAACACTGAAGCTTTCTTT.

There are many counts of this clonotype. This rearrangement joins TRBV20-1 to TRBJ2-3; 7 nucleotides align to TRBD1. CDR1 is DFQATT, CDR2 SNEGSKA, per germline (reference sequence). J was trimmed by 1 base and V by 0 bases; bases with no gene match: 4. The CDR3 has 15 residues. This CDR3 reads CSARDPGQRTDTQYF. The CDR3 coding sequence is TGCAGTGCTAGAGACCCGGGACAGCGCACAGATACGCAGTATTTT.

By frequency in the sample, this clonotype is medium-sized (0.01 to 0.1%). The rearrangement links TRBV5-1 to TRBJ1-4; 11 bases fit TRBD1. V gave up 4 bases and J gave up 7 bases; unmatched junction bases: 12. The CDR3 totals 17 residues. The germline gives CDR1 SGHRS, CDR2 YFSETQ. CDR3 protein: CASSHGQGAEGREKLFF. For the CDR3, the DNA is TGCGCCAGCAGCCACGGACAGGGGGCAGAAGGACGTGAAAAACTGTTTTTT. The complete variable domain, with remaining parts taken from reference TRBV5-1 and TRBJ1-4, reads KAGVTQTPRYLIKTRGQQVTLSCSPISGHRSVSWYQQTPGQGLQFLFEYFSETQRNKGNFPGRFSGRQFSNSRSEMNVSTLELGDSALYLCASSHGQGAEGREKLFFGSGTQLSVL.

By share, this clonotype counts as medium-sized (0.01 to 0.1%). This chain joins TRBV6-6 and TRBJ1-6, with TRBD1 identical over 10 bases. The CDR3 spans 15 residues. J lost 8 bases, V lost 2 bases, and 3 bases had no gene match. The germline gives CDR1 MNHNY, CDR2 SVGAGI (reference sequence). CDR3 amino acids: CASSYIGTGDSPLHF. The CDR3 DNA reads as TGTGCCAGCAGTTACATAGGGACAGGGGATTCACCCCTCCACTTT.

This rearrangement joins TRBV5-1 to TRBJ2-6, with D possibly TRBD1 on 6 matching bases. Germline V gene data show CDR1 as SGHRS and CDR2 as YFSETQ. Trimming took 3 bases from V and 0 from J, leaving 10 bases between them. The CDR3 loop spans 16 amino acids. This CDR3 is CASSSSGDSGANVLTF. The CDR3 coding sequence is TGCGCCAGCAGCTCATCAGGGGACTCTGGGGCCAACGTCCTGACTTTC.

This clonotype was seen at least ten times. The chain carries TRBV9 and TRBJ2-1, with TRBD2 as a possible D gene (5 bases). Germline V gene lookup returns CDR1 SGDLS and CDR2 YYNGEE. V dropped 3 bases and J dropped 10 bases, with 8 bases sitting between them. The CDR3 has 11 amino acids. The CDR3: CASSAGMEQFF. The CDR3 DNA sequence: TGTGCCAGCAGCGCCGGGATGGAGCAGTTCTTC.

By frequency in the sample, this clonotype is medium-sized. For the CDR3, the DNA is TGCAGTGCTGCCGCAGGGTTCTCCTACGAGCAGTACTTC. Translating gives CSAAAGFSYEQYF. This chain joins TRBV20-1 and TRBJ2-7; D is possibly TRBD1 (5 bases). The germline V and J ends were trimmed by 5 bases and 0 bases, with 11 bases remaining between them. The CDR3 runs 13 residues. Germline V gene lookup returns CDR1 DFQATT and CDR2 SNEGSKA (reference sequence).

Many counts were recorded for this clonotype. This chain links TRBV11-2 with TRBJ2-3, with a weak D call TRBD2 (5 bases). V lost 5 bases, J lost 3 bases, and 15 bases lay in between. The CDR3 is 15 residues long. Germline V gives CDR1 SGHAT, CDR2 FQNNGV. In nucleotides, the CDR3 is TGTGCCAGCAGCCTGAGGGCGGTCCGGACAGATACGCAGTATTTT. Its protein is CASSLRAVRTDTQYF.

This clonotype has a count of ten or more. The V and J genes are TRBV27 and TRBJ2-2; possible D gene TRBD2, 5 bases. CDR1 and CDR2 (germline): MNHEY, SMNVEV (reference sequence). The V end lost 4 bases, the J end lost 4 bases, and 7 bases lay between the germline ends. The CDR3 contains 13 residues. The CDR3 spells CASSSTSTGELFF. CDR3 bases: TGTGCCAGCAGTTCCACTAGCACCGGGGAGCTGTTTTTT.

The table lists this clonotype with many counts. The chain recombines TRBV9 with TRBJ2-3; TRBD2 is a possible D gene (7 bases). The CDR3 runs 15 residues. Trimming shortened V by 0 bases and J by 4 bases, and 12 bases separated the two germline ends. Germline CDR1 is SGDLS and CDR2 is YYNGEE. CDR3 sequence: CASSVGGGAADTQYF. DNA for the CDR3: TGTGCCAGCAGCGTAGGAGGGGGGGCCGCAGATACGCAGTATTTT.

The chain recombines TRBV7-7 with TRBJ2-2; no clear D. Trimming cost V 5 bases and J 2 bases, with 9 bases left between them. Per the germline V gene, CDR1 is SSHAT and CDR2 is FNYEAQ (reference sequence). The CDR3 sequence is 14 residues long. The CDR3 is CASSPGYNTGELFF. CDR3 sequence (DNA): TGTGCCAGCAGCCCGGGCTATAACACCGGGGAGCTGTTTTTT.

By sample fraction, this clonotype is medium-sized (0.01 to 0.1%). The gene calls are TRBV11-2 and TRBJ1-3; D gene unclear. V gave up 3 bases and J gave up 4 bases, with 19 bases separating them. Looked up from germline, CDR1 is SGHAT and CDR2 is FQNNGV. This CDR3 is built from 17 residues. The CDR3 nucleotides are TGTGCCAGCAGCTTTCAAAGGGTCGTAAGGCCCGGAAACACCATATATTTT. It codes for CASSFQRVVRPGNTIYF. Full variable domain (outside the CDR3, taken from reference TRBV11-2 and TRBJ1-3): EAGVAQSPRYKIIEKRQSVAFWCNPISGHATLYWYQQILGQGPKLLIQFQNNGVVDDSQLPKDRFSAERLKGVDSTLKIQPAKLEDSAVYLCASSFQRVVRPGNTIYFGEGSWLTVV.

This clonotype was found many times. CDR3 coding DNA: TGTGCCAGCAGTGGGGAGGGCGGGCGGCTCCGAGCCTCCGAGCAGTACTTC. It translates to CASSGEGGRLRASEQYF. The chain has TRBV2 and TRBJ2-7; TRBD2 matches 7 bases. The CDR3 has 17 residues. V dropped 4 bases and J dropped 6; count of bases not matched to a gene: 18. Germline loops: CDR1 SNHLY, CDR2 FYNNEI.

By frequency in the sample, this clonotype is medium-sized (0.01 to 0.1%). This sequence joins TRBV6-5 and TRBJ2-5, with 9 bases matching TRBD1. V lost 4 bases and J lost 1; bases outside the gene matches: 4. This CDR3 is 15 amino acids long. Germline V CDR1 and CDR2: MNHEY, SVGAGI. CDR3 nucleotides: TGTGCCAGCAGTTGGGGACAGGGCACCCAAGAGACCCAGTACTTC. Its translation: CASSWGQGTQETQYF.

This clonotype counts as medium-sized. This chain connects TRBV20-1 to TRBJ2-2, with 7 bases identical to TRBD2. The CDR3 runs to 14 residues. CDR1 is DFQATT, CDR2 SNEGSKA, per germline (reference sequence). Trimming removed 2 bases from V and 5 bases from J; junction bases left unmatched: 5. CDR3 sequence: CSARQAGRTGELFF. Written as DNA, the CDR3 is TGCAGTGCTAGACAAGCGGGGCGGACCGGGGAGCTGTTTTTT.

The chain combines TRBV27 with TRBJ1-5; D is possibly TRBD1 (5 bases). The CDR3 runs 14 residues. V lost 3 bases, J lost 4 bases, and 10 bases lay in between. CDR1 is MNHEY, CDR2 SMNVEV, per germline (reference sequence). CDR3 sequence: CASSFAGRNQPQHF. In DNA form, the CDR3 reads TGTGCCAGCAGTTTTGCAGGGAGGAATCAGCCCCAGCATTTT.